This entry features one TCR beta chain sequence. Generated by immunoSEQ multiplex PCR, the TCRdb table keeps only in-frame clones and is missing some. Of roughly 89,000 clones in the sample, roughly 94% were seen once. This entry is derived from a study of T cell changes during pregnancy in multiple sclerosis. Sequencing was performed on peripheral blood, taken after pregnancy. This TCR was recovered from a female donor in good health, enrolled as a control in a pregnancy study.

The CDR3: CASSLDTLGGQPQHF. The CDR3 bases are TGCGCCAGCAGCTTGGATACCCTAGGGGGTCAGCCCCAGCATTTT. This chain connects TRBV5-1 to TRBJ1-5; a weak D match, TRBD1 (6 bases). Trimming cost V 0 bases and J 6 bases, with 13 bases left between them. The CDR3 length is 15 residues. CDR1 is SGHRS, CDR2 YFSETQ, per germline.